Listed below are T cell receptor beta chains from one sample, sequenced in a study of T cells expressing NK-cell markers. TCRdb reprocessed the 5' RACE reads, with one entry per CDR3 protein and no DNA. In all, the sample yields 150,000 to 180,000 distinct CDR3 sequences. The sample was blood T cells: a sorted CD56 or NKG2C T cell subset, CD4+ or CD8+ T cells, or bulk PBMC T cells (not recorded which). The receptor set was obtained from a woman aged 50 to 65 in good health. CDR3s include the opening cysteine and the closing phenylalanine or tryptophan.

J	length	V	CDR3
TRBJ2-3	15	TRBV12-3/TRBV12-4	CASSLGAGVAVTQYF
TRBJ2-2	18	TRBV5-1	CASSLGAGQSLITGELFF
TRBJ1-1	13	TRBV14	CASSQQGRTEAFF
TRBJ2-2	14	TRBV20-1	CSALDGRSVGELFF
TRBJ2-1	16	TRBV6-2/TRBV6-3	CASSLWGLTSYNEQFF
TRBJ2-7	15	TRBV6-1	CASSGGSGPSYEQYF
TRBJ2-1	16	TRBV19	CASSIDTSGSPDEQFF
TRBJ2-2	19	TRBV7-9	CASSSPPSGQGANTGELFF
TRBJ1-5	18	TRBV5-6	CASSLGGSGGSFNQPQHF
TRBJ1-1	14	TRBV4-1	CASSLKAGLGEAFF
TRBJ2-5	15	TRBV3-1	CASSRLALQWETQYF
TRBJ2-3	19	TRBV3-1	CASSQVAGAAQYGTDTQYF
TRBJ2-7	16	TRBV27	CASSFLGRIGPYEQYF
TRBJ2-7	15	TRBV4-1	CASSQDRQTLYEQYF
TRBJ2-5	13	TRBV29-1	CSVDRTDEETQYF
TRBJ2-1	17	TRBV7-6	CASSSYPSGMGTNEQFF
TRBJ2-3	15	TRBV4-1	CASSQETGDTDTQYF
TRBJ2-1	17	TRBV7-8	CASSSSSGRAGYNEQFF
TRBJ2-7	14	TRBV6-1	CASARRESSYEQYF
TRBJ1-1	14	TRBV5-8	CASSMAGGLAEAFF
TRBJ1-4	14	TRBV20-1	CSARASGTNEKLFF
TRBJ1-2	13	TRBV12-3/TRBV12-4	CASSMDNDYGYTF
TRBJ2-2	16	TRBV5-5	CASRGLAGVRTGELFF
TRBJ2-1	19	TRBV7-8	CASSLVGLAGLSSYNEQFF
TRBJ1-6	14	TRBV27	CASTGQGTGSPLHF
TRBJ1-2	16	TRBV19	CASSIGPGTGNLGYTF
TRBJ1-2	13	TRBV11-3	CASGQRTNYGYTF
TRBJ1-5	14	TRBV6-5	CASSPTGFGQPQHF
TRBJ2-3	17	TRBV15	CATSRTLAGGPEDTQYF
TRBJ2-5	12	TRBV25-1	CASRTVAETQYF
TRBJ1-5	13	TRBV7-8	CATHAILDQPQHF
TRBJ2-2	15	TRBV2	CASTVRTGRPGELFF
TRBJ2-1	13	TRBV4-1	CASSLLSTDEQFF
TRBJ1-1	18	TRBV12-5	CASGFSTGGKEASTEAFF
TRBJ2-3	17	TRBV10-3	CAISELWTSGRADTQYF
TRBJ1-1	14	TRBV10-3	CAISERLGDTEAFF
TRBJ2-3	15	TRBV7-2	CASSIISGYTDTQYF
TRBJ2-1	14	TRBV9	CASGTRSSYNEQFF
TRBJ2-7	14	TRBV27	CASSTGLAGNRVYF
TRBJ1-2	14	TRBV4-1	CASSQDDRASGYTF